This T cell receptor (beta chain) was documented in a study of T cells after yellow fever vaccination (dated by TCRdb to between 2018 and 2020). Regarding the study in general: The SMART-Seq v4 Ultra Low Input RNA kit was used to prepare libraries from fractions with low cell numbers. Blood was drawn at multiple timepoints before and after primary and secondary immunization, with bulk PBMC replicates and cell subsets isolated. The cohort comprised two healthy male donors, one aged 18 to 30 and one aged 30 to 40 years. To follow T-cell clones before and after primary and booster YFV17D yellow fever vaccination, bulk TCR alpha and beta repertoires were sequenced over time.

This sample's treatment or condition label indicates: live attenuated yellow fever vaccine strain. PBMCs were isolated from peripheral blood using a standard Ficoll-Paque protocol. Dynabeads CD4 and CD8 positive selection kits were used to isolate CD4 and CD8 T-cell fractions. TriZol was used to extract RNA from bulk PBMCs, from CD4 and CD8 fractions, and from dextramer-positive and dextramer-negative fractions. This clonotype showed up just a few times. Its antigen remains undetermined. No per-base quality is available; no much larger clone lies one base away. The investigation overall reported the following: Because only a couple of donors were included in the study, the extent to which the findings can be generalized is limited. Computational filtering was required because FACS-sorted repertoires could contain abundant contaminating clonotypes from the bulk population. After the booster, most clones that had expanded after primary vaccination were detected again (approximately 97% of CD4 and over 75% of CD8), suggesting broad maintenance of memory. The secondary T-cell response was found to be weaker but faster than the primary response, with a peak reached on day 5 rather than on day 15. A small share of clonotypes was detected in both CD4 and CD8 compartments, with the overlap likely arising from convergent recombination.

TCR cDNA was made using 5'RACE template switching, a step that added a universal primer site and unique molecular identifiers. Priming of cDNA synthesis was performed from both the TCR alpha and TCR beta constant segments. Libraries were amplified in two PCR steps, with sample barcodes and sequencing adapters added in the second step. Libraries were sequenced on Illumina HiSeq 2500 (2x100 bp) or NovaSeq (2x150 bp). The authors' analysis ran thus. Demultiplexing of reads and collapsing into UMI consensus sequences were performed with MIGEC, and V(D)J alignment was carried out with MiXCR. Vaccine-responding clonotypes were identified with edgeR using replicate PBMC samples, with FDR below 0.01 and a log2 fold change above 5 up to day 15 being required. CD4 or CD8 identity was assigned to each bulk clonotype according to whether the clonotype was present at higher abundance in the sequenced CD4 repertoire or the sequenced CD8 repertoire. TCRdb redid the processing of the public reads, applying fastp at Q25 and MiXCR, and retained in-frame beta chains. CDR3 protein duplicates are merged, each entry listing the most common genes and DNA. The V and J calls, along with clone size, are taken from TCRdb and not from the paper's own processing. In this sample the table shows tens of thousands of distinct CDR3 sequences, approximately 7.5% of which occur a single time. The ten top clones hold roughly two fifths of the sample.

Unmatched junction bases come to 8, with V trimmed by 8 bases and J by 5 bases. The CDR3 holds 13 amino acids from the cysteine to the phenylalanine. Just CDR3 DNA is preserved here, 39 bases in frame from base 1. CDR1 and CDR2 (MGHDK, SYGVNS) derive from the germline V gene. This TCR derives from a man younger than 40 who received the YFV17D yellow fever vaccine. The sample was CD8+ T cells sorted from PBMCs, taken on the day of the yellow fever booster vaccination. The sequence is built from TRBV25-1 and TRBJ2-7; 8 bases in the junction line up with TRBD1. The CDR3 is CASGSRGLHEQYF. The sequence in DNA is TGTGCCAGCGGCAGCAGGGGGCTTCACGAGCAGTACTTC.